This T cell receptor (beta chain) stems from a study of cytomegalovirus exposure and HLA in healthy donors. Study-wide points: According to the study, roughly 180 TCR beta chains were cytomegalovirus-associated. Follow-up analysis later connected one missense variant in DCLRE1C with trimming of TCR beta V- and J-genes. Prior analysis indicated that the majority of TCR beta V segments exhibited productivity approximately 90% or approximately 30% of the time. Reports described diagnosis of cytomegalovirus status by the classifier as highly specific and sensitive.

Per the germline V gene, CDR1 is SQVTM and CDR2 is ANQGSEA. The CDR3 is 13 amino acids. Trimming shortened V by 3 bases and J by 5 bases, and 13 bases separated the two germline ends. On this clone: Its antigen is currently unknown.

The study ran its PCR with 60 Vbeta and 13 Jbeta primers. The table came from immunoSEQ multiplex PCR; TCRdb's copy has only in-frame clones and leaves some out. The repertoire holds 150,000 to 200,000 clones, with approximately 82% as singletons. This clonotype was obtained from a man between 18 and 35 years old in good health and CMV-seropositive. Sequenced: PBMCs. The chain employs TRBV29-1 and TRBJ1-2, with no clear D. This CDR3 is CSVEGSLWYGYTF. The CDR3 nucleotides read TGCAGCGTTGAGGGCAGCCTTTGGTATGGCTACACCTTC.